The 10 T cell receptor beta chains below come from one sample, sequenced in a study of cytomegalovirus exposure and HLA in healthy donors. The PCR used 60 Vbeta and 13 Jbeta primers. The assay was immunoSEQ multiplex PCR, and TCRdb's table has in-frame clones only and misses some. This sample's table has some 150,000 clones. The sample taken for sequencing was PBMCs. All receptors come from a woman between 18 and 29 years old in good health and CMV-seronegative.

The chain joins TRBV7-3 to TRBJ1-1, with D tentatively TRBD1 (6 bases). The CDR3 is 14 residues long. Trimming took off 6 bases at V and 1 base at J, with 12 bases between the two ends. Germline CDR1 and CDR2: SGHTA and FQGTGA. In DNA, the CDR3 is TGTGCCAGCAGTCCGGGACACTCGAACACTGAAGCTTTCTTT. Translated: CASSPGHSNTEAFF.

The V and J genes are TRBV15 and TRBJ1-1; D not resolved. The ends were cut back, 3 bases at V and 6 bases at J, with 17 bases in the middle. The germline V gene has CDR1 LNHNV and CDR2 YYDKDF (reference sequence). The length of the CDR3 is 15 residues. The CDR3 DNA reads TGTGCCACCAGCAGTATTAAGACCCGGCGGTCTGAAGCTTTCTTT. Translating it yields CATSSIKTRRSEAFF.

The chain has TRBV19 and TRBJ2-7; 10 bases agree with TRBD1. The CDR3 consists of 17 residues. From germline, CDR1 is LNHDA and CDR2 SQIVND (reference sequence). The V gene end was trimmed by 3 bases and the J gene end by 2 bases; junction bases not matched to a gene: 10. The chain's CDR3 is CASSMRGQGTNPYEQYF. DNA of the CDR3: TGTGCCAGTAGTATGAGGGGACAGGGGACTAACCCCTACGAGCAGTACTTC.

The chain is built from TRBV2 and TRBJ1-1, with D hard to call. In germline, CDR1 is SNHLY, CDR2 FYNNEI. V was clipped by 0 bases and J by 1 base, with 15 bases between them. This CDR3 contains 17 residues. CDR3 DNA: TGTGCCAGCAGTGAAGCTTTGGGCACCCCGGAGAACACTGAAGCTTTCTTT. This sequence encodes CASSEALGTPENTEAFF.

CDR3 DNA: TGCGCCAGCAGCTTAGGGGAACACGGCAATGAGCAGTTCTTC. This encodes CASSLGEHGNEQFF. The chain recombines TRBV5-1 with TRBJ2-1; a weak D match, TRBD1 (5 bases). V gave up 2 bases and J gave up 6 bases, with 12 bases separating them. Germline V gives CDR1 SGHRS, CDR2 YFSETQ. The CDR3 has 14 residues.

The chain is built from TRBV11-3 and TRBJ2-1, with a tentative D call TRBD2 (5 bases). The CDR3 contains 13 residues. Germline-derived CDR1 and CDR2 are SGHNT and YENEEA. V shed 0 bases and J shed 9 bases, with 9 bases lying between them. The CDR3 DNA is TGTGCCAGCAGCTTAGACAAGCGGAGTGAGCAGTTCTTC. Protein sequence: CASSLDKRSEQFF.

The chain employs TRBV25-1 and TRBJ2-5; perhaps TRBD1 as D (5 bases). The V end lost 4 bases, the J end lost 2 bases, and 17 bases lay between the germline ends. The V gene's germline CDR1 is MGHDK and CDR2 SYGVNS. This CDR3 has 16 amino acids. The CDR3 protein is CASSASAGLGQETQYF. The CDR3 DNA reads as TGTGCCAGCAGTGCTTCTGCAGGGTTAGGTCAAGAGACCCAGTACTTC.

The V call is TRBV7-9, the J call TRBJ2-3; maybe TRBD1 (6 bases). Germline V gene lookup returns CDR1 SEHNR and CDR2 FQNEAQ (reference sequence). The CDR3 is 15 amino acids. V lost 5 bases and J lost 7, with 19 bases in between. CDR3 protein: CASSPDRTASNTQYF. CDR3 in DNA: TGTGCCAGCAGCCCGGACCGGACAGCCAGCAATACGCAGTATTTT.

The CDR3 loop reads CASSQDRGRKDGYTF. In DNA form, the CDR3 reads TGTGCCAGCAGTCAGGACAGGGGGCGCAAAGATGGCTACACCTTC. The chain couples TRBV5-5 to TRBJ1-2; TRBD1 agrees at 11 bases. V shed 5 bases, J shed 6 bases, and the junction held 9 bases outside the gene matches. The germline CDR1 and CDR2 sequences are SGHKS and YYEKEE (reference sequence). The CDR3 is made up of 15 amino acids.

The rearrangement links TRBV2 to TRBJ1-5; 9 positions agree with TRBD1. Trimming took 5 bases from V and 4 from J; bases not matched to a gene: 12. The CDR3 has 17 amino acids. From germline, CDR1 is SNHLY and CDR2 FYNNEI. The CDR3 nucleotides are TGTGCCAGCAGTTATGAGGGACAGGGTAGTTGGAATCAGCCCCAGCATTTT. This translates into CASSYEGQGSWNQPQHF.